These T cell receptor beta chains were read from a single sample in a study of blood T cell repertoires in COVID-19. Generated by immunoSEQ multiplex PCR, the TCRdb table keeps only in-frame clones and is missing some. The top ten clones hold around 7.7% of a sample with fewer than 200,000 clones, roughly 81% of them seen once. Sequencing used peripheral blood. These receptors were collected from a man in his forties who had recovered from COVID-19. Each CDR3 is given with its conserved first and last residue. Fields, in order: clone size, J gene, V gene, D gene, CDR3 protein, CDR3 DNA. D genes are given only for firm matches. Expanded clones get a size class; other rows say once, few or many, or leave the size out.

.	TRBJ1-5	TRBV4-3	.	CASSQEESNQPQHF	TGCGCCAGCAGCCAAGAGGAGAGCAATCAGCCCCAGCATTTT
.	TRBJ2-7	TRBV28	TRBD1	CASSPGTGKTYEQYF	TGTGCCAGCAGCCCCGGGACAGGGAAGACCTACGAGCAGTACTTC
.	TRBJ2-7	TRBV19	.	CASTTYRSSYEQYF	TGTGCCAGTACCACTTATAGGAGCTCCTACGAGCAGTACTTC
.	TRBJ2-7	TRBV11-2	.	CASSLEGGRGGEQYF	TGTGCCAGCAGCTTAGAAGGGGGAAGGGGTGGGGAGCAGTACTTC
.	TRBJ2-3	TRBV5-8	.	CASSLGGSDTQYF	TGTGCCAGCAGCTTGGGAGGATCAGATACGCAGTATTTT
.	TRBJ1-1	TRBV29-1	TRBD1	CSVEFGTGGRAEAFF	TGCAGCGTTGAATTCGGGACAGGGGGCCGGGCTGAAGCTTTCTTT
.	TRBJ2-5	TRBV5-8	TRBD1	CASSLVGQGAEKTQYF	TGTGCCAGCAGCTTGGTGGGACAGGGGGCTGAGAAGACCCAGTACTTC
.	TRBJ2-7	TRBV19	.	CASSISAGEQYF	TGTGCCAGTAGTATATCCGCGGGCGAGCAGTACTTC
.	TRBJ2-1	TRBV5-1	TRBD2	CASSWEGLADNNEQFF	TGCGCCAGCAGCTGGGAGGGACTAGCGGATAACAATGAGCAGTTCTTC
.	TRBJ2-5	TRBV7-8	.	CASSLGAGGIQETQYF	TGTGCCAGCAGCTTAGGAGCAGGGGGGATCCAAGAGACCCAGTACTTC
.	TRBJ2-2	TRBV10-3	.	CAIGSTGELFF	TGTGCCATCGGGAGTACCGGGGAGCTGTTTTTT
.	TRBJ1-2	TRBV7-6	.	CASSLVPDNTYGYTF	TGTGCCAGCAGCTTAGTTCCAGACAACACCTATGGCTACACCTTC
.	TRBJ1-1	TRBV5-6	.	CASSPRDRYTEAFF	TGTGCCAGCAGCCCCAGGGATCGTTACACTGAAGCTTTCTTT
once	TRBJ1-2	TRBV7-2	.	CASSGFGTPYGYTF	TGTGCCAGCAGCGGATTCGGGACACCCTATGGCTACACCTTC
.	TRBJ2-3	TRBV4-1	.	CASSQGRGTEDTQYF	TGCGCCAGCAGCCAAGGCAGGGGTACCGAAGATACGCAGTATTTT
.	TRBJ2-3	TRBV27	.	CASSLVQGTDTQYF	TGTGCCAGCAGTTTGGTCCAGGGGACAGATACGCAGTATTTT
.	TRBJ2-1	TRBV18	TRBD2	CASSPVSGINEQFF	TGTGCCAGCTCACCGGTTAGCGGGATCAATGAGCAGTTCTTC
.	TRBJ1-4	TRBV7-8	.	CASSQTRGGLTNEKLFF	TGTGCCAGCAGCCAAACCAGAGGGGGTCTAACTAATGAAAAACTGTTTTTT
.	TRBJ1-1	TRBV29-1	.	CSAHGVGNTEAFF	TGCAGCGCCCACGGGGTGGGGAACACTGAAGCTTTCTTT
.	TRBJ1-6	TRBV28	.	CASSLAGKPLHF	TGTGCCAGCAGTTTAGCCGGGAAACCCCTCCACTTT
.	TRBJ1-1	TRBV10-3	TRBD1	CAISEPGTANTEAFF	TGTGCCATCAGTGAGCCCGGGACAGCGAACACTGAAGCTTTCTTT
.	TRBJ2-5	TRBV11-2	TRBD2	CASSFGLAGQETQYF	TGTGCCAGCAGCTTCGGGCTAGCGGGCCAAGAGACCCAGTACTTC
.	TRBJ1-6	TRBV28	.	CATANRERHSPLHF	TGTGCCACCGCGAACAGGGAACGTCATTCACCCCTCCACTTT
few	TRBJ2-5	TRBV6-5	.	CASRSDPPRETQYF	TGTGCCAGCAGGTCCGATCCCCCGAGAGAGACCCAGTACTTC
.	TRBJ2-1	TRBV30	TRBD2	CAWLLAGVYNEQFF	TGTGCCTGGCTACTAGCGGGAGTTTACAATGAGCAGTTCTTC
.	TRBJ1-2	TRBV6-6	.	CASSYSPGNYGYTF	TGTGCCAGCAGTTACTCGCCGGGGAACTATGGCTACACCTTC
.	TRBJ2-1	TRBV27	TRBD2	CASSRSGTSNSNEQFF	TGTGCCAGCAGTCGGTCCGGGACTAGCAACAGCAATGAGCAGTTCTTC
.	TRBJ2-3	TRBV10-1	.	CASSEGPGLSTDTQYF	TGCGCCAGCAGTGAGGGCCCGGGACTCAGCACAGATACGCAGTATTTT
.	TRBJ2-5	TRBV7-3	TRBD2	CASSSRTSGGYQETQYF	TGTGCCAGCAGCTCTCGGACTAGCGGGGGGTACCAAGAGACCCAGTACTTC
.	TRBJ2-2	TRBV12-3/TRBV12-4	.	CASREQGPGELFF	TGTGCCAGCAGGGAACAGGGACCCGGGGAGCTGTTTTTT
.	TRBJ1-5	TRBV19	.	CASSPGVYNQPQHF	TGTGCCAGTAGTCCGGGGGTATACAATCAGCCCCAGCATTTT
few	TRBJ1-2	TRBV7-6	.	CASSLGTAYGYTF	TGTGCCAGCAGCCTTGGGACTGCCTATGGCTACACCTTC
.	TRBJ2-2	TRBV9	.	CASSVAGTGTGELFF	TGTGCCAGCAGCGTAGCGGGAACGGGCACCGGGGAGCTGTTTTTT
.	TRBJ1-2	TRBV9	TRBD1	CASSPGTVYGYTF	TGTGCCAGCAGTCCCGGGACAGTTTATGGCTACACCTTC
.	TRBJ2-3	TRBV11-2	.	CASSLLGGSDTQYF	TGTGCCAGCAGCTTATTGGGGGGTTCAGATACGCAGTATTTT
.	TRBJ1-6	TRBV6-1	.	CASSELTAYNSPLHF	TGTGCCAGCAGTGAACTGACAGCCTATAATTCACCCCTCCACTTT
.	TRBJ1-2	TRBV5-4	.	CASSLGGQANYGYTF	TGTGCCAGCAGTTTGGGAGGACAAGCTAACTATGGCTACACCTTC
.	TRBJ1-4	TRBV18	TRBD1	CASSPPTGGGEKLFF	TGTGCCAGCTCCCCCCCGACAGGGGGGGGTGAAAAACTGTTTTTT
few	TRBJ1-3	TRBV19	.	CATGSGNTIYF	TGTGCAACGGGGTCTGGAAACACCATATATTTT
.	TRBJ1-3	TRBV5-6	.	CASSRRTSGNTIYF	TGTGCCAGCAGCCGTAGGACATCTGGAAACACCATATATTTT
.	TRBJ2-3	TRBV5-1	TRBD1	CASSLGGTANADTQYF	TGCGCCAGCAGCTTGGGGGGGACAGCGAATGCAGATACGCAGTATTTT
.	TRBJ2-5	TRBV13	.	CASSPPGGETQYF	TGTGCCAGCAGCCCACCCGGAGGAGAGACCCAGTACTTC
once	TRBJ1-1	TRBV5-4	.	CASSLGRVVMNTEAFF	TGTGCCAGCAGCTTGGGACGGGTTGTAATGAACACTGAAGCTTTCTTT
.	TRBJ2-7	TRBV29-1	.	CSVGRAGEQYF	TGCAGCGTTGGCAGGGCGGGAGAGCAGTACTTC
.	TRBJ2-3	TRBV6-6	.	CASTHEVGRTQYF	TGTGCCAGCACCCACGAGGTGGGGCGGACGCAGTATTTT
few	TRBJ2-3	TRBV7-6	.	CASTPDTVRTDTQYF	TGTGCCAGCACACCCGACACGGTGCGCACAGATACGCAGTATTTT
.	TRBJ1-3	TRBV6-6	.	CASSTGGSSGNTIYF	TGTGCCAGCAGTACGGGCGGGAGCTCTGGAAACACCATATATTTT
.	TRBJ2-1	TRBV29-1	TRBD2	CSVAPGTSPHEQFF	TGCAGCGTAGCCCCCGGGACTAGTCCCCATGAGCAGTTCTTC
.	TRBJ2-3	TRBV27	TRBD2	CASRSTSGSSSWPDTQYF	TGTGCCAGCAGATCGACTAGCGGGAGTTCATCTTGGCCAGATACGCAGTATTTT
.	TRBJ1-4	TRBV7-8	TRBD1	CASSLGAGGRDEKLFF	TGTGCCAGCAGCTTAGGGGCAGGGGGTAGAGATGAAAAACTGTTTTTT
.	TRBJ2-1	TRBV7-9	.	CASSFSGWGNEQFF	TGTGCCAGCAGCTTCTCAGGGTGGGGCAATGAGCAGTTCTTC
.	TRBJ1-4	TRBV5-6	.	CASSLVSSEKLFF	TGTGCCAGCAGCTTGGTGTCGAGTGAAAAACTGTTTTTT
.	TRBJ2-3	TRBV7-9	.	CASSPRTITDTQYF	TGTGCCAGCAGCCCCCGCACAATCACAGATACGCAGTATTTT
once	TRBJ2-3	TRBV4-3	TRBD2	CASSLSPSGGYTDTQYF	TGCGCCAGCAGCCTTTCCCCTAGCGGGGGTTACACAGATACGCAGTATTTT
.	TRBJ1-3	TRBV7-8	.	CASSRWLQGSGNTIYF	TGTGCCAGCAGCCGCTGGCTACAGGGTTCTGGAAACACCATATATTTT